The 30 T cell receptor beta chains given below trace back to one sample, sequenced in a study of blood T cell repertoires in COVID-19. The protocol was immunoSEQ multiplex PCR, while the TCRdb copy is restricted to in-frame clones and leaves out a portion. The profile shows about 310,000 clones, about 87% of them singletons. The sample taken for sequencing was peripheral blood. These receptors were collected from a woman in her 50s who had recovered from COVID-19.

The V call is TRBV5-6, the J call TRBJ1-1, with 9 bases fitting TRBD1. The CDR3 spans 14 residues. Trimming took 4 bases from V and 0 from J; bases not matched to a gene: 1. The germline V gene encodes CDR1 SGHDT and CDR2 YYEEEE. The CDR3 loop reads CASSRQGVNTEAFF. The CDR3 DNA reads TGTGCCAGCAGCAGACAGGGGGTGAACACTGAAGCTTTCTTT.

V gene TRBV6-2 or TRBV6-3 combines with J gene TRBJ2-1, with 15 bases matching TRBD2. V lost 5 bases to trimming and J lost 11 bases; unmatched junction nucleotides: 1. Per the germline V gene, CDR1 is MNHEY and CDR2 is SVGEGT. CDR3 length: 13 amino acids. This CDR3 reads CASSGLAGGQQFF. The CDR3 DNA is TGTGCCAGCAGTGGACTAGCGGGGGGGCAGCAGTTCTTC.

This clone was observed a handful of times. CDR3 sequence: CASSYRGEYQPQHF. As DNA, the CDR3 is TGTGCCAGCAGTTACAGGGGTGAGTATCAGCCCCAGCATTTT. This chain connects TRBV6-2 or TRBV6-3 to TRBJ1-5, with D perhaps matching TRBD1 (5 bases). Trimming stripped 2 bases from V and 5 bases from J, with 10 bases between. The CDR3 length is 14 residues. CDR1 is MNHEY and CDR2 is SVGEGT in the germline V gene.

This sequence joins TRBV27 and TRBJ2-1, with 10 bases that match TRBD2. Germline CDR1 is MNHEY and CDR2 is SMNVEV (reference sequence). This CDR3 comprises 15 residues. The junction had 6 bases not matched to a gene; V was cut back by 6 bases and J by 4 bases. CDR3 amino acids: CASSPSSGGYNEQFF. The DNA of the CDR3 is TGTGCCAGCAGCCCCTCTAGCGGGGGTTACAATGAGCAGTTCTTC.

The CDR3 loop reads CASSQSLTGELFF. CDR3 DNA sequence: TGTGCCAGCAGCCAATCTCTCACCGGGGAGCTGTTTTTT. V gene TRBV14 combines with J gene TRBJ2-2, with D hard to call. The germline V gene has CDR1 SGHDN and CDR2 FVKESK. The CDR3 has 13 amino acids. V lost 2 bases to trimming and J lost 4 bases, with 5 bases between them.

The chain employs TRBV4-1 and TRBJ2-7; TRBD2 might be the D (5 bases). CDR1 MGHRA and CDR2 YSYEKL come from the germline V gene. The CDR3 runs 15 residues. Deletions cut 3 bases from V and 3 bases from J, with 15 bases between. CDR3 nucleotide sequence: TGCGCCAGCAGCCACCTGTCGGGATCGAACTACGAGCAGTACTTC. This translates into CASSHLSGSNYEQYF.

This clone appeared a single time. The chain recombines TRBV12-3 or TRBV12-4 with TRBJ1-3, with no clear D. Trimming took off 5 bases at V and 4 bases at J, with 9 bases between the two ends. The CDR3 totals 13 residues. This CDR3 reads CASSQNSGNTIYF. The CDR3 DNA reads TGTGCCAGCAGTCAAAATAGCGGAAACACCATATATTTT.

This rearrangement joins TRBV2 to TRBJ2-6, with no clear D. Germline V gene lookup returns CDR1 SNHLY and CDR2 FYNNEI. The CDR3 loop spans 14 amino acids. Trimming removed 10 bases from V and 4 bases from J, with 14 bases in between. CDR3 sequence (DNA): TGTGCCAACCAGGCCCGCTCGGGGGCCAACGTCCTGACTTTC. It codes for CANQARSGANVLTF.

V is TRBV18 and J is TRBJ1-1, with a possible D match to TRBD1 (5 bases). This CDR3 contains 13 residues. The ends were cut back, 6 bases at V and 1 base at J, with 9 bases in the middle. From germline, CDR1 is KGHSH and CDR2 LQKENI. The CDR3 bases are TGTGCCAGCTCTCGGACACCGAACACTGAAGCTTTCTTT. It codes for CASSRTPNTEAFF.

The CDR3 sequence is CASSLRSLTEAFF. Written as DNA, the CDR3 is TGTGCCAGCAGCCTACGGTCGCTCACTGAAGCTTTCTTT. The chain couples TRBV7-2 to TRBJ1-1, with D hard to call. CDR3 length: 13 amino acids. Germline V lookup: CDR1 SGHTA, CDR2 FQGNSA. V was cut by 5 bases and J by 4 bases, with 11 bases left in between.

The chain combines TRBV6-2 or TRBV6-3 with TRBJ1-6; D not certain. This CDR3 spans 12 amino acids. Germline V lookup: CDR1 MNHEY, CDR2 SVGEGT. V was shortened by 2 bases and J by 13 bases, with 9 bases between the two germline ends. This chain's CDR3 is CASSYNAEPLHF. The CDR3 DNA follows: TGTGCCAGCAGTTACAACGCCGAGCCCCTCCACTTT.

This chain links TRBV7-2 with TRBJ2-7; 8 positions agree with TRBD2. Per the germline V gene, CDR1 is SGHTA and CDR2 is FQGNSA. V gave up 5 bases and J gave up 7 bases; unmatched junction bases: 13. The length of the CDR3 is 15 residues. The CDR3 reads CASSHDSGNAAEQYF. The CDR3 DNA sequence: TGTGCCAGCAGCCATGATAGCGGGAATGCAGCGGAGCAGTACTTC.

Details on this clone: Additional DNA sequences in this sample encode the identical CDR3. The genes are TRBV6-5 and TRBJ2-7; no firm D call. Germline V CDR1 and CDR2: MNHEY, SVGAGI. The CDR3 extends over 12 amino acids. Trimming cost V 4 bases and J 3 bases, with 7 bases left between them. The CDR3, as DNA: TGTGCCAGCAGTTCCCAGCGCTACGAGCAGTACTTC. Amino acids: CASSSQRYEQYF.

The J gene is TRBJ2-1, the V gene TRBV28, with unresolved D. V was clipped by 5 bases and J by 5 bases, with 10 bases between them. CDR1 MDHEN and CDR2 SYDVKM come from the germline V gene. CDR3 size: 13 residues. The CDR3: CASSRSENNEQFF. In DNA, the CDR3 is TGTGCCAGCAGTCGAAGCGAGAACAATGAGCAGTTCTTC.

The V call is TRBV6-1, the J call TRBJ1-1, with D maybe TRBD1 (5 bases). The V and J ends lost 5 bases and 3 bases respectively, with 10 bases between them. The germline gives CDR1 MNHNS, CDR2 SASEGT. The CDR3 is made up of 13 amino acids. The DNA for the CDR3 is TGTGCCAGCAGTTATCGGGGGGACACTGAAGCTTTCTTT. It specifies CASSYRGDTEAFF.

This chain links TRBV12-3 or TRBV12-4 with TRBJ1-3; D unresolved. V gave up 1 base and J gave up 4 bases, with 2 bases separating them. The CDR3 contains 12 residues. For the CDR3, the DNA is TGTGCCAGCAGTTTAGTAGGAAACACCATATATTTT. Its protein product is CASSLVGNTIYF.

The rearrangement joins TRBV27 to TRBJ2-6; D call uncertain. V lost 5 bases and J lost 4, with 15 bases in between. The CDR3 loop spans 16 amino acids. Germline V gene data show CDR1 as MNHEY and CDR2 as SMNVEV (reference sequence). The CDR3 DNA reads TGTGCCAGCAGTAACCTCGGAAGCGCGGGGGCCAACGTCCTGACTTTC. Residues: CASSNLGSAGANVLTF.

V is TRBV10-3 and J is TRBJ2-1, with TRBD2 as a possible D gene (6 bases). The CDR3 contains 15 residues. Trimming pared 9 bases from V and 4 bases from J, leaving 19 bases between. Germline CDR1 is ENHRY and CDR2 is SYGVKD. CDR3 nucleotides: TGTGCCATAGGTCCTTTCTCGGCGGGATACAATGAGCAGTTCTTC. Its protein is CAIGPFSAGYNEQFF.

This chain links TRBV28 with TRBJ1-5, with D perhaps matching TRBD1 (6 bases). V lost 6 bases, J lost 11 bases, and 14 bases lay in between. The CDR3 has 12 residues. Germline lookup yields CDR1 MDHEN and CDR2 SYDVKM. CDR3 residues: CASRLTGSAQHF. Written as DNA, the CDR3 is TGTGCCAGCAGGCTGACAGGTTCGGCCCAGCATTTT.

This clone was counted only a few times. The rearrangement links TRBV24-1 to TRBJ2-5; 11 bases align to TRBD2. From germline, CDR1 is KGHDR and CDR2 SFDVKD. This CDR3 is built from 16 residues. V was pared by 3 bases and J by 1 base, with 3 bases of the junction left unmatched. CDR3 in amino acids: CATSDPGTSGQETQYF. The CDR3 DNA sequence: TGTGCCACCAGTGATCCGGGGACTAGCGGCCAAGAGACCCAGTACTTC.

The V and J genes are TRBV4-3 and TRBJ2-2, with D possibly TRBD1 on 6 matching bases. CDR3 length equals 17 residues. Looked up from germline, CDR1 is LGHNA and CDR2 is YSLEER. Trimming shortened V by 1 base and J by 4 bases, and 16 bases separated the two germline ends. CDR3 loop: CASSQADAGAFTGELFF. The CDR3 DNA reads as TGCGCCAGCAGCCAAGCTGATGCAGGGGCCTTCACCGGGGAGCTGTTTTTT.

This chain links TRBV2 with TRBJ1-2; 10 bases match TRBD1. Germline loops: CDR1 SNHLY, CDR2 FYNNEI. This CDR3 comprises 14 residues. The junction had 5 bases not matched to a gene; V was cut back by 4 bases and J by 6 bases. CDR3 nucleotide sequence: TGTGCCAGCAGTGTGGACAGGGGGAGGGATGGCTACACCTTC. Amino acid sequence: CASSVDRGRDGYTF.

Only one count was recorded for this clone. The rearrangement links TRBV2 to TRBJ2-1; TRBD1 agrees at 7 bases. The V and J ends lost 4 bases and 6 bases, in that order; junction bases with no gene match: 6. This CDR3 contains 14 residues. Germline-derived CDR1 and CDR2 are SNHLY and FYNNEI. CDR3 amino acids: CASSADRATNEQFF. The CDR3 DNA follows: TGTGCCAGCAGTGCTGACAGGGCAACCAATGAGCAGTTCTTC. Supplemented by reference TRBV2 and TRBJ2-1, the full variable domain reads EPEVTQTPSHQVTQMGQEVILRCVPISNHLYFYWYRQILGQKVEFLVSFYNNEISEKSEIFDDQFSVERPDGSNFTLKIRSTKLEDSAMYFCASSADRATNEQFFGPGTRLTVL.

The V and J genes are TRBV6-5 and TRBJ1-2; D perhaps matches TRBD1 (6 bases). Trimming shortened V by 6 bases and J by 2 bases, and 10 bases separated the two germline ends. The germline CDR1 and CDR2 sequences are MNHEY and SVGAGI. The CDR3 sequence is 13 residues long. The CDR3 bases are TGTGCCAGCAGAAGGGACATGAACTATGGCTACACCTTC. As protein: CASRRDMNYGYTF.

This rearrangement joins TRBV9 to TRBJ2-3, with D possibly TRBD1 on 5 matching bases. CDR3 length: 14 amino acids. Trimming cost V 0 bases and J 6 bases, with 11 bases left between them. Germline V gives CDR1 SGDLS, CDR2 YYNGEE. The CDR3 DNA sequence: TGTGCCAGCAGCGTAGCCAGAAGGGGTGATACGCAGTATTTT. This codes for CASSVARRGDTQYF.

The CDR3: CASSAGTASGNTIYF. The CDR3 DNA is TGCGCCAGCAGCGCCGGGACAGCTTCTGGAAACACCATATATTTT. The chain has TRBV5-1 and TRBJ1-3; 7 bases align to TRBD1. The CDR3 length is 15 residues. The germline gives CDR1 SGHRS, CDR2 YFSETQ. The V gene end was trimmed by 4 bases and the J gene end by 1 base; junction bases not matched to a gene: 5.

The rearrangement joins TRBV7-2 to TRBJ2-3, with 11 bases that match TRBD2. The CDR3 runs 17 residues. V shed 1 base and J 1 base; nucleotides not matched to a gene: 4. CDR1 and CDR2 from the germline V gene are SGHTA and FQGNSA. The CDR3 spells CASSLVAGGQGTDTQYF. CDR3 in DNA: TGTGCCAGCAGCTTAGTAGCGGGGGGGCAGGGCACAGATACGCAGTATTTT. Looking up the rest from reference TRBV7-2 and TRBJ2-3 gives the full variable domain: GAGVSQSPSNKVTEKGKDVELRCDPISGHTALYWYRQSLGQGLEFLIYFQGNSAPDKSGLPSDRFSAERTGGSVSTLTIQRTQQEDSAVYLCASSLVAGGQGTDTQYFGPGTRLTVL.

The CDR3 region is CASSPQGLAYGYTF. As DNA, the CDR3 is TGTGCCAGCAGCCCTCAGGGTCTTGCCTATGGCTACACCTTC. The chain has TRBV5-5 and TRBJ1-2; TRBD1 might be the D (5 bases). Germline-derived CDR1 and CDR2 are SGHKS and YYEKEE (reference sequence). Deletions cut 4 bases from V and 4 bases from J, with 14 bases between. This CDR3 is built from 14 residues.

The chain joins TRBV25-1 to TRBJ2-1; 11 positions agree with TRBD2. CDR1 and CDR2 (germline): MGHDK, SYGVNS. This CDR3 region has 17 residues. The J segment lost 3 bases and the V segment lost 3 bases, leaving 7 bases of the junction unmatched. The CDR3 sequence: CASSDSSGRTVYNEQFF. In nucleotides, the CDR3 is TGTGCCAGCAGTGACTCTAGCGGGAGGACCGTCTACAATGAGCAGTTCTTC.

This sequence joins TRBV21-1 and TRBJ1-5. TRBV21-1 is termed a pseudogene. The CDR3 is 15 amino acids. The CDR3 sequence: CASSVVFSGNQPQHF. CDR3 sequence (DNA): TGTGCCAGCAGCGTCGTCTTTAGCGGCAATCAGCCCCAGCATTTT.